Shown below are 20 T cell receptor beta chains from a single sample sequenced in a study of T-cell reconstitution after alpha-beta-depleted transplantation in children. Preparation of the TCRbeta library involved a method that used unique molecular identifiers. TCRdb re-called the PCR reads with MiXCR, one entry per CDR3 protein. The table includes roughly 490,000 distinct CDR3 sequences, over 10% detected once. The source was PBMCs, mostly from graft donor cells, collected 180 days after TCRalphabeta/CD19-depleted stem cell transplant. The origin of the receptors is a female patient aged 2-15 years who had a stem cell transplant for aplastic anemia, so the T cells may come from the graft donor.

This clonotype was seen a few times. For the CDR3, the DNA is TGTGCCTGGAGGCCCGTAGGGGTCTCTGGGGCCAACGTCCTGACTTTC. Encoded protein: CAWRPVGVSGANVLTF. The genes are TRBV30 and TRBJ2-6; D is perhaps TRBD1 (5 bases). V dropped 3 bases and J dropped 0 bases, with 12 bases sitting between them. The CDR3 totals 16 residues. Per germline, CDR1 GTSNPN and CDR2 SVGIG (reference sequence).

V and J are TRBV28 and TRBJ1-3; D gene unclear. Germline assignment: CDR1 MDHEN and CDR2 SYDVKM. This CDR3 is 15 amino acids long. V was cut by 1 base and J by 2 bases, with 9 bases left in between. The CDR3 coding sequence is TGTGCCAGCAGTTTATCAGTTTTGACTGGAAACACCATATATTTT. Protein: CASSLSVLTGNTIYF.

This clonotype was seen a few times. CDR3 protein: CASSSTLGHEETQYF. CDR3 coding DNA: TGTGCCAGCAGTTCGACCCTCGGACACGAAGAGACCCAGTACTTC. The chain has TRBV27 and TRBJ2-5; tentative D call: TRBD1 (5 bases). This CDR3 is built from 15 residues. Germline CDR1 reads MNHEY; CDR2 reads SMNVEV (reference sequence). Trimming took off 4 bases at V and 3 bases at J, with 15 bases between the two ends.

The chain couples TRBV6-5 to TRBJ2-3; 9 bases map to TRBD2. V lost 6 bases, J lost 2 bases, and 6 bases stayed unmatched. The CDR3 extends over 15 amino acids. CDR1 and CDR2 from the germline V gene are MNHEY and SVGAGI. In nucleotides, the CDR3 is TGTGCCAGCAGCCATAGCGGGAGCCCCACAGATACGCAGTATTTT. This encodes CASSHSGSPTDTQYF.

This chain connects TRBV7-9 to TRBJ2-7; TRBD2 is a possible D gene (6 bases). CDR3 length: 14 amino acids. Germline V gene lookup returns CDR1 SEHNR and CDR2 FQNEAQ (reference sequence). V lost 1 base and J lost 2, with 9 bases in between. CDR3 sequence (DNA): TGTGCCAGCAGCTTAGATTGGGAGGCCTACGAGCAGTACGTC. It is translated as CASSLDWEAYEQYV.

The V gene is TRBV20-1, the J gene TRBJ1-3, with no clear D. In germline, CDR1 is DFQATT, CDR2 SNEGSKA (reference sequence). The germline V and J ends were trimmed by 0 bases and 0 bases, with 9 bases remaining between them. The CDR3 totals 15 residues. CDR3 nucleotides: TGCAGTGCTAGAGATGCGACTAGCTCTGGAAACACCATATATTTT. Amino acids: CSARDATSSGNTIYF.

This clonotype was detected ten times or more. The CDR3 sequence: CSRPHVGTGELFF. CDR3 coding DNA: TGCAGCAGGCCCCACGTCGGCACCGGGGAGCTGTTTTTT. The rearrangement links TRBV29-1 to TRBJ2-2; D remains ambiguous. With 8 bases removed from V and 4 bases from J, the gap between germline ends came to 14 bases. The CDR3 consists of 13 residues. The V gene's germline CDR1 is SQVTM and CDR2 ANQGSEA.

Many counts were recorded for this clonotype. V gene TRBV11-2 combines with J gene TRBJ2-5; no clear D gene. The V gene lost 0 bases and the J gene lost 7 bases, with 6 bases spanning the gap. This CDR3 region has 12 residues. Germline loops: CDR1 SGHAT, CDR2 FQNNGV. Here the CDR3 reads CASSLDRGTQYF. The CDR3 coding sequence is TGTGCCAGCAGCTTAGATCGAGGGACCCAGTACTTC.

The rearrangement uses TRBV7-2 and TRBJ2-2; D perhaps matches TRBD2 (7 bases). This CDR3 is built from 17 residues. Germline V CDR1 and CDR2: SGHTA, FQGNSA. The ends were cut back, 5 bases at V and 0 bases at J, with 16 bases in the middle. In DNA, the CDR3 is TGTGCCAGCAGCCCTGGGGGGCTAGCGGCGAACACCGGGGAGCTGTTTTTT. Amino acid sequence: CASSPGGLAANTGELFF.

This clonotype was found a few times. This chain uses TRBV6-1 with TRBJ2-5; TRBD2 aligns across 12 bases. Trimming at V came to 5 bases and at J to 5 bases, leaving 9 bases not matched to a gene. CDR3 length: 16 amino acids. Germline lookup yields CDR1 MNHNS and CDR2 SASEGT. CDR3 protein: CASSRPPSGGVETQYF. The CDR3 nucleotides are TGTGCCAGCAGTCGCCCCCCTAGCGGGGGGGTTGAGACCCAGTACTTC.

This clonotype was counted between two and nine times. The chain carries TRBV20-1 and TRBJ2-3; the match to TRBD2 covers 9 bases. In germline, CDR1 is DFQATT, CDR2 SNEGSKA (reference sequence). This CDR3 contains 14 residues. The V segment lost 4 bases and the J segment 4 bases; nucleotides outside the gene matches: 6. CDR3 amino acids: CSATLAGVADTQYF. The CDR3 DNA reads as TGCAGTGCTACCTTAGCGGGAGTGGCAGATACGCAGTATTTT.

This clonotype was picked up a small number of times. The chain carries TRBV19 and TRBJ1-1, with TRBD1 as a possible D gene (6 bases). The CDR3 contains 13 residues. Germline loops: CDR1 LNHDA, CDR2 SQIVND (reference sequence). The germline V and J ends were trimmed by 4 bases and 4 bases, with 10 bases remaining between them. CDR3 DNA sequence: TGTGCCAGTAGTAACAGGGTTGGCACTGAAGCTTTCTTT. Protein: CASSNRVGTEAFF.

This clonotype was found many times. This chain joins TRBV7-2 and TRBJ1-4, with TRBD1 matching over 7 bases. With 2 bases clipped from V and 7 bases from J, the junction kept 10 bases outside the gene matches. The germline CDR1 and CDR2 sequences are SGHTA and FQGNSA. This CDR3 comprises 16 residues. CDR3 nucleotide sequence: TGTGCCAGCAGCTTATTGGGACAGATGGCCCCTGAAAAACTGTTTTTT. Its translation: CASSLLGQMAPEKLFF.

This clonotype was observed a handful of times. CDR3 region: CSVEGVTDTDTQYF. The DNA of the CDR3 is TGCAGCGTTGAAGGGGTGACCGACACAGATACGCAGTATTTT. The rearrangement links TRBV29-1 to TRBJ2-3; no reliable D call. With 1 base removed from V and 2 bases from J, the gap between germline ends came to 10 bases. This CDR3 is 14 amino acids long. Germline V gene data show CDR1 as SQVTM and CDR2 as ANQGSEA.

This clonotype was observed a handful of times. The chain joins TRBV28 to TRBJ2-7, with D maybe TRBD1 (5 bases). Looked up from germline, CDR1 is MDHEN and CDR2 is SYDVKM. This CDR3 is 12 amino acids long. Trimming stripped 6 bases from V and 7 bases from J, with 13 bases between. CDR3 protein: CASRLLKGEQYF. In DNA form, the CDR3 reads TGTGCCAGCAGACTTCTTAAGGGGGAGCAGTACTTC. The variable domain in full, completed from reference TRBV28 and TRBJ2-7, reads DVKVTQSSRYLVKRTGEKVFLECVQDMDHENMFWYRQDPGLGLRLIYFSYDVKMKEKGDIPEGYSVSREKKERFSLILESASTNQTSMYLCASRLLKGEQYFGPGTRLTVT.

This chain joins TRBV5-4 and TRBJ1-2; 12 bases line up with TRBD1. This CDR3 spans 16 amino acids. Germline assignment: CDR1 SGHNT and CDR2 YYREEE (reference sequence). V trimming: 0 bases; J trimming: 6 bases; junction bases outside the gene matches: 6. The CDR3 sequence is CASSLVFGTGGDGYTF. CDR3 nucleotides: TGTGCCAGCAGCTTGGTTTTCGGGACAGGGGGCGATGGCTACACCTTC.

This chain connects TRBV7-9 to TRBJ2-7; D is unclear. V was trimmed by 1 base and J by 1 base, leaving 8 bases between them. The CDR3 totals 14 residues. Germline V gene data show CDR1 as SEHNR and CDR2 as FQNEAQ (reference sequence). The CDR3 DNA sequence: TGTGCCAGCAGCTTAGGTCTCGTTTCCTACGAGCAGTACGTC. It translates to CASSLGLVSYEQYV.

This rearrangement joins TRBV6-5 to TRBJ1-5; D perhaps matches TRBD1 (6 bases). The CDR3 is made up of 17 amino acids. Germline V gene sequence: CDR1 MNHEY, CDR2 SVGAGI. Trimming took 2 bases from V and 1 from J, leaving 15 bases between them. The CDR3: CASSYNRGAGSNQPQHF. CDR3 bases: TGTGCCAGCAGTTACAATAGGGGGGCGGGGAGCAATCAGCCCCAGCATTTT.

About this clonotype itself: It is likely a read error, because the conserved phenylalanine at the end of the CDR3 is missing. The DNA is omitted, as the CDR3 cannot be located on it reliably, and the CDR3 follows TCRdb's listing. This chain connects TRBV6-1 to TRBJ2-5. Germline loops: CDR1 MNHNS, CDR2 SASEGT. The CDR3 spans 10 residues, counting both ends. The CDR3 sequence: CASSEIEYSL.

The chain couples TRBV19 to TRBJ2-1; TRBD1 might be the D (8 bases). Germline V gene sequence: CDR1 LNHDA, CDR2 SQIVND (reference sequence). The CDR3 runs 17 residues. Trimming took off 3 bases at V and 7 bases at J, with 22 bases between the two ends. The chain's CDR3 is CASSIRPSQQGGNEQFF. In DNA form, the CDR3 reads TGTGCCAGTAGTATTCGGCCCTCTCAACAGGGGGGGAATGAGCAGTTCTTC.